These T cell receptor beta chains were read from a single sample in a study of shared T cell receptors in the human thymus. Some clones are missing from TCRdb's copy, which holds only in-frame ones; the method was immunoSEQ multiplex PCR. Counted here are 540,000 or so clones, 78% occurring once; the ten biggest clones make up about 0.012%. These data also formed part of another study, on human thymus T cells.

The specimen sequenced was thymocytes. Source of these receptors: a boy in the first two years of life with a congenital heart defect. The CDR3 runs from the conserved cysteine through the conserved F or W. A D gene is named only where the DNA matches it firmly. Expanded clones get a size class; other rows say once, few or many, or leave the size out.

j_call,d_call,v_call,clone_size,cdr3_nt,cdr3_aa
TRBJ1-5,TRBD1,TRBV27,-,TGTGCCAGCAGTGCTGGGACAGGGAGGAATCAGCCCCAGCATTTT,CASSAGTGRNQPQHF
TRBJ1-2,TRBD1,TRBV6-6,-,TGTGCCAGCAGGACCCGACAGGGCGGTTATGGCTACACCTTC,CASRTRQGGYGYTF
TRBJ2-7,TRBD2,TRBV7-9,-,TGTGCCAGCAGCTCACCGACTAGCGGGAGAATGTACGAGCAGTACTTC,CASSSPTSGRMYEQYF
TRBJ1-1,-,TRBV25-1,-,TGTGCCAGCAGTGAATATATGGAATCCGGGAAGAACACTGAAGCTTTCTTT,CASSEYMESGKNTEAFF
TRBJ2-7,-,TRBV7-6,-,TGTGCCAGCACCCAAACGCCGGGCAGGGCTTCCTACGAGCAGTACTTC,CASTQTPGRASYEQYF
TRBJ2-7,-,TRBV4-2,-,TGTGCCAGCAGCCAAGTCGCCTACGAGCAGTACTTC,CASSQVAYEQYF
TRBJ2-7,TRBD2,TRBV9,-,TGTGCCAGCAGCCCCAGCGGGAGGAACGAGCAGTACTTC,CASSPSGRNEQYF
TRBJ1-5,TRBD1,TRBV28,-,TGTGCCAGCAGTCGGAACCGGGACAGGGATCAGCCCCAGCATTTT,CASSRNRDRDQPQHF
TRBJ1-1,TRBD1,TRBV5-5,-,TGTGCCAGCAGCAGGGACAGGGAGAGAACTGAAGCTTTCTTT,CASSRDRERTEAFF
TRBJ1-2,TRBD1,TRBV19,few,TGTGCCAGTAGTACCCGGACAGGGGGCAGCGGCTACACCTTC,CASSTRTGGSGYTF
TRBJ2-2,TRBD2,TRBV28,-,TGTGCTTCCTGCCCGAGGCGGGAGGAGTGGACCGGGGAGCTGTTTTTT,CASCPRREEWTGELFF
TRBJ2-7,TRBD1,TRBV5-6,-,TGTGCCAGCAGAAAGACAGGGGGATCCTCCTACGAGCAGTACTTC,CASRKTGGSSYEQYF
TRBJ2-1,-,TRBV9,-,TGTGCCAGCAGCTCCCACTGGGGCCCAACGGACAATGAGCAGTTCTTC,CASSSHWGPTDNEQFF
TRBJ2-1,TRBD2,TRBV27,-,TGTGCCAGCAGTTCCTCTAGCGGGAATTACAATGAGCAGTTCTTC,CASSSSSGNYNEQFF
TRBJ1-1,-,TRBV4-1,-,TGCGCCAGCAGCCAAGGGGGTGTGAGGGTCCCCTCTTTGAACACTGAAGCTTTCTTT,CASSQGGVRVPSLNTEAFF
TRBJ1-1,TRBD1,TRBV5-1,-,TGCGCCAGCAGCATCTCCCCGGGACAGGGGATTGAAGCTTTCTTT,CASSISPGQGIEAFF
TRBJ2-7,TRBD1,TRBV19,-,TGTGCCAGTAGTATAGGCCACCCAAGGGACAGGGAGTACGAGCAGTACTTC,CASSIGHPRDREYEQYF
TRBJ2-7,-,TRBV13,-,TGTGCCAGCAGCTTAGGGGAGGCGGGGTCTTACGAGCAGTACTTC,CASSLGEAGSYEQYF
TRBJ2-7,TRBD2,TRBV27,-,TGTGCCAGCAGGCCTACTAGCGGGAGGGGCGAGCAGTACTTC,CASRPTSGRGEQYF
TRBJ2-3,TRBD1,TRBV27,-,TGTGCCAGCAGTCCCTCAACCGGGACAGGGGCCCGCACAGATACGCAGTATTTT,CASSPSTGTGARTDTQYF
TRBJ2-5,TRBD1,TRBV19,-,TGTGCCAGTAGTATAGATAGGGGGACAGGGGTAGAGACCCAGTACTTC,CASSIDRGTGVETQYF
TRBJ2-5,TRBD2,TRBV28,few,TGTGCCAGCACCCCGGGACTAGCGGGAGGAGAGACCCAGTACTTC,CASTPGLAGGETQYF
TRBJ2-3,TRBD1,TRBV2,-,TGTGCCAGCAGTGGGGGGACAGAGGCTAGCACAGATACGCAGTATTTT,CASSGGTEASTDTQYF
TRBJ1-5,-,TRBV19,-,TGTGCCAGTAGTAATGAATCAGGGTATCAGCCCCAGCATTTT,CASSNESGYQPQHF
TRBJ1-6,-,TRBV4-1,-,TGCGCCAGCAGTCAACACCAGGGAATTTATAATTCACCCCTCCACTTT,CASSQHQGIYNSPLHF
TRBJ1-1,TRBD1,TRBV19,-,TGTGCCAGTAGTTGGCAGGGGGGTAGGGGCACTGAAGCTTTCTTT,CASSWQGGRGTEAFF
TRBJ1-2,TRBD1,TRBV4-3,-,TGCGCCAGCAGCCAAGGAGTCAGGGGGAACTATGGCTACACCTTC,CASSQGVRGNYGYTF
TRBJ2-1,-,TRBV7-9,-,TGTGCCAGCAGCTCCGGGGATGAGCAGTTCTTC,CASSSGDEQFF
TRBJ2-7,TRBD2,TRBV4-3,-,TGCGCCAGCAGCCAAGCTCCTCTAGCGGGGGTTTACGAGCAGTACTTC,CASSQAPLAGVYEQYF
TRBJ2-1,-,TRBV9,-,TGTGCCAGCAGCGCTCCACTAGCTCAGGCGCAGTTCTTC,CASSAPLAQAQFF
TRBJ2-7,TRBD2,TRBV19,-,TGTGCCAGTAGTTCTTTAGCGGGACGGGGGGACTACGAGCAGTACTTC,CASSSLAGRGDYEQYF
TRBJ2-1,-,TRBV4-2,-,TGTGCCAGCAGCCCAAGACGTGCGGGACGGGTCGATGAGCAGTTCTTC,CASSPRRAGRVDEQFF
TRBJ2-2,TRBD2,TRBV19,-,TGTGCCAGTAGTATGATAGGACTAGCGGGAGCCGGGGAGCTGTTTTTT,CASSMIGLAGAGELFF
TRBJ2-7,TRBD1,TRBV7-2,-,TGTGCCAGCAGCCTCCGGGACAGGGCTCCCTCCTACGAGCAGTACTTC,CASSLRDRAPSYEQYF
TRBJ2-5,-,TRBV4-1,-,TGCGCCAGCAGCCAAGAGTGGCAGCCCACCGGGGAGACCCAGTACTTC,CASSQEWQPTGETQYF
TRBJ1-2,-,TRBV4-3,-,TGCGCCAGCAGCCCCGGGGAGGGTCAGGACTATGGCTACACCTTC,CASSPGEGQDYGYTF
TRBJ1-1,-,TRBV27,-,TGTGCCAGCAGTTTCGGAGGCGCGAACACTGAAGCTTTCTTT,CASSFGGANTEAFF
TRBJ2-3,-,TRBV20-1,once,TGCAGTGCACTAAGCACAGATACGCAGTATTTT,CSALSTDTQYF
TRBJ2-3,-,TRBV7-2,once,TGTGCCAGCAGCCTGGTCGAGGTAGATACGCAGTATTTT,CASSLVEVDTQYF
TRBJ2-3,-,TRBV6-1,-,TGTGCCAGCGAGTCCACAGATACGCAGTATTTT,CASESTDTQYF